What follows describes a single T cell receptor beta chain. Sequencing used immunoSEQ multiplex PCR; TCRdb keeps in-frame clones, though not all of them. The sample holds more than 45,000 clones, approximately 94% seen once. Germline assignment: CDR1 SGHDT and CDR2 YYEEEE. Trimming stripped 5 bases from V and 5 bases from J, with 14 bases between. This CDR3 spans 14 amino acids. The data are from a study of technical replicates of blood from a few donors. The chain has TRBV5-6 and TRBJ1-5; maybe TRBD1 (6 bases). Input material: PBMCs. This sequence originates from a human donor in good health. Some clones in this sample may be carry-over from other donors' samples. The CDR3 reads CASSYRVGDQPQHF. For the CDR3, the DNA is TGTGCCAGCAGTTACAGGGTTGGGGATCAGCCCCAGCATTTT.